One sample yielded the 32 T cell receptor beta chains listed below, sequenced in a study of cytomegalovirus exposure and HLA in healthy donors. The PCR ran on 60 Vbeta and 13 Jbeta primers. Sequencing was performed with immunoSEQ multiplex PCR; in TCRdb, only in-frame clones are kept and a portion is missing. The sample contains 95,000 to 100,000 clones, about 80% of which appear only once. Sequenced material: PBMCs. The source of these receptors is a man aged 35 to 55 in good health and CMV-seronegative.

The J gene is TRBJ1-5, the V gene TRBV19; no definite D call. Germline CDR1 reads LNHDA; CDR2 reads SQIVND (reference sequence). This CDR3 has 13 residues. V was cut by 5 bases and J by 7 bases, with 12 bases left in between. The CDR3 DNA reads as TGTGCCAGTAGTGAGGGCTTGGGGCAGCCCCAGCATTTT. Translating gives CASSEGLGQPQHF. Drawing the rest from reference TRBV19 and TRBJ1-5, the complete variable domain is DGGITQSPKYLFRKEGQNVTLSCEQNLNHDAMYWYRQDPGQGLRLIYYSQIVNDFQKGDIAEGYSVSREKKESFPLTVTSAQKNPTAFYLCASSEGLGQPQHFGDGTRLSIL.

V usage is TRBV5-4 and J usage is TRBJ1-3; 8 bases align to TRBD1. Germline-derived CDR1 and CDR2 are SGHNT and YYREEE (reference sequence). V lost 3 bases and J lost 6; bases outside the gene matches: 2. The CDR3 contains 13 residues. The CDR3 bases are TGTGCCAGCAGCTCCCAGGGGGCAAACACCATATATTTT. Amino acids: CASSSQGANTIYF. Using reference TRBV5-4 and TRBJ1-3 for the parts outside the CDR3, the full variable domain is ETGVTQSPTHLIKTRGQQVTLRCSSQSGHNTVSWYQQALGQGPQFIFQYYREEENGRGNFPPRFSGLQFPNYSSELNVNALELDDSALYLCASSSQGANTIYFGEGSWLTVV.

This rearrangement joins TRBV5-1 to TRBJ1-2; D is perhaps TRBD1 (6 bases). The V end was cut by 0 bases, the J end by 5 bases, with 11 bases between. The CDR3 contains 14 residues. CDR1 is SGHRS, CDR2 YFSETQ, per germline. CDR3 in DNA: TGCGCCAGCAGCTTGGGACAGGAGATTTATGGCTACACCTTC. Translated, it gives CASSLGQEIYGYTF.

The V call is TRBV4-1, the J call TRBJ2-3; D is undetermined. Germline V CDR1 and CDR2: MGHRA, YSYEKL. V was pared by 1 base and J by 5 bases, with 13 bases between. This CDR3 is 15 amino acids long. The CDR3 reads CASSQVPRTGDTQYF. The CDR3 nucleotides are TGCGCCAGCAGCCAAGTCCCCCGAACGGGAGATACGCAGTATTTT.

The CDR3 nucleotides read TGTGCCAGCAGCTTAAGAGGTGGGGGGCAAGAGACCCAGTACTTC. Its protein is CASSLRGGGQETQYF. This chain links TRBV7-2 with TRBJ2-5; possibly TRBD2 for D (6 bases). The CDR3 totals 15 residues. In germline, CDR1 is SGHTA, CDR2 FQGNSA. V was pared by 2 bases and J by 2 bases, with 12 bases between.

This chain links TRBV10-3 with TRBJ1-1; a weak D match, TRBD1 (5 bases). CDR1 and CDR2 from the germline V gene are ENHRY and SYGVKD. The ends were cut back, 7 bases at V and 1 base at J, with 10 bases in the middle. CDR3 length: 13 amino acids. This CDR3 is CAITGNQNTEAFF. In DNA, the CDR3 is TGTGCCATCACAGGGAACCAGAACACTGAAGCTTTCTTT.

The genes are TRBV27 and TRBJ1-2; 8 nucleotides match TRBD1. V lost 4 bases to trimming and J lost 6 bases; unmatched junction nucleotides: 4. The length of the CDR3 is 13 residues. Germline CDR1 MNHEY, CDR2 SMNVEV (reference sequence). This CDR3 is CASSSAGGDGYTF. Here the CDR3 DNA reads TGTGCCAGCAGTTCGGCAGGGGGCGATGGCTACACCTTC.

The chain combines TRBV5-1 with TRBJ2-3, with TRBD2 matching over 12 bases. The CDR3 extends over 14 amino acids. The germline V gene has CDR1 SGHRS and CDR2 YFSETQ. J was trimmed by 6 bases and V by 5 bases; bases with no gene match: 4. The CDR3 protein is CASSASGGADTQYF. CDR3 DNA: TGCGCCAGCAGTGCTAGCGGGGGGGCCGATACGCAGTATTTT. Filled out from reference TRBV5-1 and TRBJ2-3, the complete variable domain reads KAGVTQTPRYLIKTRGQQVTLSCSPISGHRSVSWYQQTPGQGLQFLFEYFSETQRNKGNFPGRFSGRQFSNSRSEMNVSTLELGDSALYLCASSASGGADTQYFGPGTRLTVL.

The rearrangement links TRBV5-1 to TRBJ2-5, with no clear D. CDR1 is SGHRS, CDR2 YFSETQ, per germline. This CDR3 is 15 amino acids long. V was pared by 0 bases and J by 1 base, with 10 bases between. CDR3 bases: TGCGCCAGCAGCTTGGTCGGGTTTGGCCAAGAGACCCAGTACTTC. Translating gives CASSLVGFGQETQYF.

This sequence joins TRBV5-1 and TRBJ2-1; unclear D gene. The germline CDR1 and CDR2 sequences are SGHRS and YFSETQ. Trimming left V 0 bases short and J 0 bases short, with 10 bases between. This CDR3 region has 16 residues. CDR3 in DNA: TGCGCCAGCAGCTTGGGGTTACAACACTCCTACAATGAGCAGTTCTTC. This encodes CASSLGLQHSYNEQFF.

This clone was observed once. V usage is TRBV5-5 and J usage is TRBJ1-2; 9 bases align to TRBD1. Germline V CDR1 and CDR2: SGHKS, YYEKEE (reference sequence). V dropped 1 base and J dropped 3; count of bases not matched to a gene: 1. The CDR3 has 14 residues. CDR3 region: CASSLRQGDYGYTF. DNA of the CDR3: TGTGCCAGCAGCTTGCGACAGGGGGACTATGGCTACACCTTC.

The chain couples TRBV10-3 to TRBJ2-3, with D possibly being TRBD2 (6 bases). V lost 5 bases, J lost 2 bases, and 8 bases lay in between. CDR3 length: 13 residues. In germline, CDR1 is ENHRY, CDR2 SYGVKD. The CDR3 reads CAISWDSTDTQYF. DNA for the CDR3: TGTGCCATCAGTTGGGACTCCACAGATACGCAGTATTTT.

The chain has TRBV30 and TRBJ1-2, with TRBD1 as a possible D gene (5 bases). This CDR3 contains 14 residues. Germline lookup yields CDR1 GTSNPN and CDR2 SVGIG (reference sequence). Trimming shortened V by 0 bases and J by 0 bases, and 8 bases separated the two germline ends. The CDR3 reads CAWSVQGTNYGYTF. CDR3 nucleotide sequence: TGTGCCTGGAGTGTCCAGGGTACTAACTATGGCTACACCTTC. Variable domain in full (rest from reference TRBV30 and TRBJ1-2): SQTIHQWPATLVQPVGSPLSLECTVEGTSNPNLYWYRQAAGRGLQLLFYSVGIGQISSEVPQNLSASRPQDRQFILSSKKLLLSDSGFYLCAWSVQGTNYGYTFGSGTRLTVV.

This chain links TRBV28 with TRBJ1-2; D is unclear. Germline V lookup: CDR1 MDHEN, CDR2 SYDVKM. V lost 10 bases to trimming and J lost 8 bases, with 14 bases between them. The CDR3 sequence is 11 residues long. DNA for the CDR3: TGTGCCACCAGCTTGACGCGGGGCTACACCTTC. Translated: CATSLTRGYTF.

This rearrangement joins TRBV11-3 to TRBJ2-1; D is possibly TRBD2 (6 bases). CDR3 length: 14 amino acids. CDR1 and CDR2 (germline): SGHNT, YENEEA. V was shortened by 8 bases and J by 7 bases, with 18 bases between the two germline ends. This CDR3 reads CASALGEARNEQFF. CDR3 DNA: TGTGCCAGCGCCCTCGGGGAGGCTAGAAATGAGCAGTTCTTC.

In this sample, this clone turned up once. This rearrangement joins TRBV7-9 to TRBJ1-1; D call uncertain. Trimming removed 4 bases at V and 3 bases at J, with 9 bases between. CDR1 is SEHNR and CDR2 is FQNEAQ in the germline V gene (reference sequence). The CDR3 is made up of 13 amino acids. The chain's CDR3 is CASSWVRDTEAFF. CDR3 nucleotides: TGTGCCAGCAGCTGGGTCCGGGACACTGAAGCTTTCTTT.

The chain employs TRBV6-5 and TRBJ2-1, with D tentatively TRBD1 (6 bases). The CDR3 contains 14 residues. V was trimmed by 2 bases and J by 15 bases, leaving 20 bases between them. Germline V gene lookup returns CDR1 MNHEY and CDR2 SVGAGI. The CDR3 DNA is TGTGCCAGCAGTTACATCCCGACAGGCCTTGTTTTGTTCTTC. It encodes CASSYIPTGLVLFF.

This clone was found a few times. This chain joins TRBV19 and TRBJ1-5; D is undetermined. CDR3 length: 14 residues. Germline V gives CDR1 LNHDA, CDR2 SQIVND (reference sequence). V lost 4 bases, J lost 6 bases, and 13 bases lay in between. This CDR3 reads CASSTPGARQPQHF. The CDR3 nucleotides are TGTGCCAGTAGTACTCCAGGTGCTCGTCAGCCCCAGCATTTT.

V gene TRBV7-9 combines with J gene TRBJ1-5; D perhaps matches TRBD1 (5 bases). This CDR3 spans 19 amino acids. Germline V lookup: CDR1 SEHNR, CDR2 FQNEAQ (reference sequence). The germline V and J ends were trimmed by 4 bases and 4 bases, with 26 bases remaining between them. As DNA, the CDR3 is TGTGCCAGCAGCTCCCAGAAAAGGGGCCAGGGCGCGCCTAATCAGCCCCAGCATTTT. Translation: CASSSQKRGQGAPNQPQHF.

The rearrangement links TRBV7-2 to TRBJ1-1, with 8 bases that match TRBD1. Germline assignment: CDR1 SGHTA and CDR2 FQGNSA. There are 15 residues in the CDR3. The V segment lost 5 bases and the J segment 1 base; nucleotides outside the gene matches: 6. The DNA for the CDR3 is TGTGCCAGCAGCCAACAGGGGGTTCGGAACACTGAAGCTTTCTTT. It codes for CASSQQGVRNTEAFF. The entire variable domain, with the rest obtained from reference TRBV7-2 and TRBJ1-1, is as follows: GAGVSQSPSNKVTEKGKDVELRCDPISGHTALYWYRQSLGQGLEFLIYFQGNSAPDKSGLPSDRFSAERTGGSVSTLTIQRTQQEDSAVYLCASSQQGVRNTEAFFGQGTRLTVV.

The chain recombines TRBV7-8 with TRBJ2-3, with D unresolved. The CDR3 is made up of 11 amino acids. V lost 11 bases to trimming and J lost 2 bases, with 8 bases between them. Germline CDR1 SGHVS, CDR2 FQNEAQ. The CDR3 DNA follows: TGTGCCGTCGAGCCCACAGATACGCAGTATTTT. Protein product: CAVEPTDTQYF.

The CDR3 reads CASSQPTGVDGYTF. DNA for the CDR3: TGCGCCAGCAGCCAACCCACAGGGGTCGATGGCTACACCTTC. The chain employs TRBV4-1 and TRBJ1-2, with TRBD1 matching 7 bases. This CDR3 contains 14 residues. The J segment lost 6 bases and the V segment lost 2 bases, leaving 6 bases of the junction unmatched. In germline, CDR1 is MGHRA, CDR2 YSYEKL.

The J gene is TRBJ2-2, the V gene TRBV19, with D maybe TRBD2 (6 bases). V was shortened by 7 bases and J by 1 base, with 10 bases between the two germline ends. The length of the CDR3 is 14 residues. Per germline, CDR1 LNHDA and CDR2 SQIVND (reference sequence). The CDR3 bases are TGTGCCAGTACCCTGGGGGGGAACACCGGGGAGCTGTTTTTT. Protein sequence: CASTLGGNTGELFF.

V is TRBV11-2 and J is TRBJ2-3, with 8 bases lining up with TRBD1. V dropped 4 bases and J dropped 6; count of bases not matched to a gene: 12. CDR3 length: 16 amino acids. CDR1 and CDR2 (germline): SGHAT, FQNNGV. The CDR3 reads CASSSLYRGESDTQYF. The DNA for the CDR3 is TGTGCCAGCAGCTCTCTGTACAGGGGGGAGTCCGATACGCAGTATTTT.

This chain connects TRBV7-3 to TRBJ2-6, with D possibly being TRBD2 (5 bases). Looked up from germline, CDR1 is SGHTA and CDR2 is FQGTGA. The germline V and J ends were trimmed by 5 bases and 0 bases, with 8 bases remaining between them. The CDR3 covers 15 residues. DNA for the CDR3: TGTGCCAGCAGCCACGGGAACTCTGGGGCCAACGTCCTGACTTTC. Encoded protein: CASSHGNSGANVLTF.

The chain carries TRBV2 and TRBJ1-1, with 10 bases lining up with TRBD1. The germline V gene has CDR1 SNHLY and CDR2 FYNNEI. Germline trimming cut 10 bases from V and 10 bases from J; bases unmatched to any gene: 6. There are 11 residues in the CDR3. The CDR3 DNA reads TGTGCCACCAGCGGGGACAGGGGAGCTTTCTTT. Translating gives CATSGDRGAFF.

This clone was recorded once. The V and J genes are TRBV5-6 and TRBJ2-2; 7 bases map to TRBD2. The CDR3 has 17 residues. Germline lookup yields CDR1 SGHDT and CDR2 YYEEEE. CDR3 DNA: TGTGCTTATAAGACGGCCGGGAGGAGGACGAACACCGGGGAGCTGTTTTTT. Amino acid sequence: CAYKTAGRRTNTGELFF.

V usage is TRBV27 and J usage is TRBJ2-7; 12 bases are a match to TRBD2. V lost 5 bases and J lost 2; bases outside the gene matches: 7. This CDR3 spans 16 amino acids. Germline V gives CDR1 MNHEY, CDR2 SMNVEV (reference sequence). The CDR3 sequence: CASSPLLAGGPYEQYF. CDR3 DNA sequence: TGTGCCAGCAGTCCCCTACTAGCGGGGGGACCCTACGAGCAGTACTTC.

This clone was detected only a few times. This chain links TRBV30 with TRBJ1-2, with a tentative D call TRBD1 (5 bases). Per the germline V gene, CDR1 is GTSNPN and CDR2 is SVGIG (reference sequence). The CDR3 runs 14 residues. Trimming removed 5 bases from V and 2 bases from J, with 15 bases in between. The CDR3 DNA is TGTGCCTGGCAAGAAGCGGGACGGAACTATGGCTACACCTTC. Translation: CAWQEAGRNYGYTF. Full variable domain (rest looked up from reference TRBV30 and TRBJ1-2): SQTIHQWPATLVQPVGSPLSLECTVEGTSNPNLYWYRQAAGRGLQLLFYSVGIGQISSEVPQNLSASRPQDRQFILSSKKLLLSDSGFYLCAWQEAGRNYGYTFGSGTRLTVV.

Notes on this clone: This sample also contains other DNA sequences that code for the same CDR3. The chain is built from TRBV6-5 and TRBJ1-2, with D possibly being TRBD1 (6 bases). The CDR3 contains 15 residues. The germline V gene has CDR1 MNHEY and CDR2 SVGAGI. The V gene lost 2 bases and the J gene lost 2 bases, with 12 bases spanning the gap. This CDR3 reads CASSYDGQTNYGYTF. DNA for the CDR3: TGTGCCAGCAGTTACGATGGACAGACGAACTATGGCTACACCTTC.

In the case of this clone: A junction end diverges from the germline sequence, so it may reflect a read error. This sequence joins TRBV7-9 and TRBJ2-7, with D maybe TRBD2 (6 bases). This CDR3 comprises 13 residues. Looked up from germline, CDR1 is SEHNR and CDR2 is FQNEAQ (reference sequence). The CDR3 bases are TGTTCCAGCAGCTTAGCGGTGGGGGGCGAGCAGTACTTC. Its translation is CSSSLAVGGEQYF.

The V gene is TRBV4-3, the J gene TRBJ2-1; TRBD2 matches 12 bases. Germline V gene lookup returns CDR1 LGHNA and CDR2 YSLEER. The J segment lost 7 bases and the V segment lost 0 bases, leaving 4 bases of the junction unmatched. This CDR3 is 16 amino acids long. CDR3 sequence reads: CASSQDPSGGANEQFF. The CDR3 DNA reads TGCGCCAGCAGCCAAGACCCTAGCGGGGGGGCTAATGAGCAGTTCTTC.